What follows are 4 T cell receptor beta chains derived from one specimen sequenced in a study of OX40 agonist ivuxolimab in advanced cancers. Assay: immunoSEQ multiplex PCR; the TCRdb copy retains only in-frame clones and omits some. The sample shows approximately 60,000 clones, 81% of them seen only once. This sample comprised CD4+ or CD8+ T cells sorted from blood, obtained in a trial of the OX40 agonist ivuxolimab. The receptor set was obtained from an adult with an advanced solid tumor such as melanoma, head and neck, liver or kidney cancer.

This CDR3 is CASSTSRTLNTGELFF. The CDR3 DNA reads TGTGCCAGTAGTACTTCAAGGACACTAAACACCGGGGAGCTGTTTTTT. V gene TRBV19 combines with J gene TRBJ2-2; possible D gene TRBD1, 5 bases. The germline gives CDR1 LNHDA, CDR2 SQIVND (reference sequence). CDR3 length equals 16 residues. V was cut by 4 bases and J by 2 bases, with 14 bases left in between.

This chain joins TRBV7-6 and TRBJ1-1, with D possibly TRBD1 on 5 matching bases. This CDR3 has 15 residues. Germline CDR1 is SGHVS and CDR2 is FNYEAQ. The germline V and J ends were trimmed by 7 bases and 6 bases, with 21 bases remaining between them. DNA for the CDR3: TGTGCCAGCACCTCTTTAGGGGTAATGGGGGCTGAAGCTTTCTTT. This translates into CASTSLGVMGAEAFF.

J is TRBJ1-4 and V is TRBV15; possibly TRBD1 for D (5 bases). The CDR3 loop spans 18 amino acids. The germline V gene encodes CDR1 LNHNV and CDR2 YYDKDF (reference sequence). The germline V and J ends were trimmed by 4 bases and 4 bases, with 22 bases remaining between them. CDR3 sequence reads: CATSKGRATSEYNEKLFF. As DNA, the CDR3 is TGTGCCACCAGCAAGGGCAGGGCTACCAGTGAATATAATGAAAAACTGTTTTTT.

The chain links TRBV10-3 to TRBJ2-1, with 10 bases fitting TRBD2. This CDR3 has 15 residues. J gave up 7 bases and V 11 bases, and 14 bases lay outside the gene matches. Germline CDR1 is ENHRY and CDR2 is SYGVKD. DNA of the CDR3: TGTGCCCTGCAAAAAGCGGGGGGGCCTATAAATGAGCAGTTCTTC. Its translation: CALQKAGGPINEQFF.